The following is a T cell receptor (beta chain) sequence with its context. In its sample, this clonotype was seen many times. Its antigen has not been determined. Base qualities are missing; no much larger clone stands one base away. TCR beta CDR3 regions were amplified from RNA transcripts. A first-round RT-PCR of the TCR CDR3 used the HTBI primer set with the Qiagen OneStep RT-PCR kit. The libraries were constructed in a second round of multiplex PCR and then size-selected and purified. Paired-end sequencing of the libraries was performed with 100 bp reads on an Illumina HiSeq2000. For the original study's pipeline: Raw data were processed with SOAPnuke, discarding reads with adapters, uncalled bases, mean Phred below 15, or no exact constant-primer or identifier match. COPE v1.2.5 was used to merge the high-quality paired reads, and each unique nucleotide sequence was defined as a clonotype. MiTCR v1.1 was used to align clonotypes to the IMGT TRBV, TRBD and TRBJ reference segments. The analysis included only V-J combinations with a frequency above 0.0001, which together covered around 99% of the repertoires. A TCS score was defined as the ratio of F50 (clonal expansion) to E x V (chaos), with BLOSUM62-based TCRdist applied between CDR3 peptides within each V-J. Welch's t-statistics and random forest reduced fewer than 600 V-J features to 10 to 15, which were used in a naive Bayes classifier (R e1071). In TCRdb, the public reads were trimmed at Q25 with fastp and aligned with MiXCR, with productive beta chains retained. Each entry is one CDR3 protein sequence, shown with its most common DNA and genes. Clone size and V and J calls follow TCRdb, not the original study. The sample table contains 250,000 to 300,000 distinct CDR3 sequences; only one count was recorded for approximately 15% of them. Together, the top ten hold 6.5% to 10% of the sample.

This sample is drawn from a study of T cells in Graves' hyperthyroidism and ophthalmopathy (dated 2019 in TCRdb). Turning to the overall study: Peripheral blood was sampled at the time of initial diagnosis, prior to any treatment. The paper describes TCR Vbeta CDR3 sequencing of about 140 peripheral blood samples, made up of 43 ophthalmopathy patients, roughly 75 hyperthyroidism patients and about 17 progressor patients. The approximately 90 discovery patients were randomly split 7:3 into training and test sets. A discovery cohort of about 95 patients, fewer than 50 with Graves' ophthalmopathy and roughly 59 with stable Graves' hyperthyroidism, was used to find distinguishing TCR V-J signatures. Thyroid tissue and blood T-cell repertoires from six Graves' hyperthyroidism patients were also compared in the study. Whether ophthalmopathy could be predicted prospectively was tested in an independent validation cohort made up of roughly 19 hyperthyroidism patients plus 17 patients who later progressed to ophthalmopathy. After blood sampling, hyperthyroidism patients were treated with methimazole at a starting dose of 30 mg daily, and ophthalmopathy patients were treated with high-dose intravenous methylprednisolone.

Stable Graves' hyperthyroidism was defined as no progression to ophthalmopathy during 18 months of follow-up. Hyperthyroidism patients were newly diagnosed, with disease duration under 2 months, and aged 18 to 65 years. Exclusion was applied to patients with uncontrolled infections, other autoimmune diseases, pregnancy or lactation. Diagnoses relied on clinical symptoms, serum thyroxine and TRAb, thyroid ultrasound and orbital computed tomography. PBMCs were separated from 8 to 10 ml of fresh peripheral blood using Ficoll-Paque density gradient centrifugation. Total RNA was extracted with Trizol reagent, and quality was checked on an Agilent 2100 Bioanalyzer. V lost 4 bases and J lost 2 bases; the stretch between them is 17 bases long. Looking up the germline V gene yields CDR1 SQVTM and CDR2 ANQGSEA. From the cysteine through the phenylalanine, the CDR3 covers 15 amino acids. Only the CDR3 DNA stays, 45 bases, in frame from base 1.

Broader findings and caveats from the paper: Most expanded thyroid clonotypes (frequency above 0.001) were also found in blood, which suggests that blood repertoires may mirror thyroid immune responses. During validation, the model predicted progression to ophthalmopathy a median of about 5.9 months ahead of onset, with almost 71% sensitivity and about 72% specificity. Sample size was not statistically predetermined, and investigators were not blinded to group allocation. In cross-validation, a model built on a 13 V-J signature told ophthalmopathy apart from stable hyperthyroidism with 85% to 90% sensitivity and 81% to 82% specificity, and in testing the same model reached 80%/75%.

This receptor was taken from a woman between 40 and 50 years old with Graves' hyperthyroidism. The sequence joins TRBV29-1 to TRBJ1-2, and perhaps TRBD1 as D gene, on 5 matching bases. What was sequenced was blood. The CDR3 region has the sequence CSVGYWGGDNYGYTF. The bases are TGCAGCGTTGGATATTGGGGGGGAGACAACTATGGCTACACCTTC.